Below, one T cell receptor (beta chain) is given with its context. The antigen is unknown. The CDR3 is 14 residues long. Germline-derived CDR1 and CDR2 are LNHDA and SQIVND (reference sequence). V dropped 7 bases and J dropped 6; count of bases not matched to a gene: 11. The data belong to a study of identical twins' blood T cells. Study-level findings and limits: Twin repertoire similarity may partly reflect shared environment.

MiXCR, applied by TCRdb to the 5' RACE reads, yields one record per CDR3 protein. The top ten hold about 6% of the sample, which has around 380,000 distinct CDR3 sequences, roughly 30% seen once. Likely shared infections and vaccines: all three twin pairs were reared together. Sequenced sample: PBMCs. The receptor comes from a woman between 18 and 50 years old in good health. The V call is TRBV19, the J call TRBJ1-1; 7 bases are a match to TRBD1. The CDR3 reads CASIHRGADSEAFF. In DNA, the CDR3 is TGTGCCAGTATCCACAGGGGAGCGGATTCTGAAGCTTTCTTT.